The rows below give T cell receptor beta chains drawn from one sample of a study of regulatory T cells in long-lasting Graves disease. TCRdb fed the multiplex PCR reads into MiXCR, producing one record per CDR3 protein. This sample yields 380,000 or so distinct CDR3 sequences, of which roughly 17% are seen a single time; over 20% belongs to the top ten. The same data also went into a second study, on T cells in Graves' hyperthyroidism and ophthalmopathy.

The specimen was peripheral blood mononuclear cells (PBMCs), collected at new diagnosis, from a patient treated with antithyroid drugs. These receptors originate from a woman between 18 and 29 years old with Graves disease. Each CDR3 is given with its conserved first and last residue. Each record gives: J gene, V gene, clone size, D gene, CDR3 protein, CDR3 DNA. The D gene is left open where the match is weak. Only some rows state a clone size, as once, few, many or a class for expanded clones.

>TRBJ2-4|TRBV7-9|many|TRBD2
CAISRGLAGDLAKNIQYF
TGTGCCATCTCACGGGGACTAGCGGGAGACCTAGCCAAAAACATTCAGTACTTC
>TRBJ2-1|TRBV7-9|few|TRBD2
CASSLASGGSYNEQFF
TGTGCCAGCAGCTTAGCTAGCGGGGGCTCCTACAATGAGCAGTTCTTC
>TRBJ2-1|TRBV29-1|.|.
CSVVPLRQETPYNEQFF
TGCAGCGTTGTCCCCCTTCGACAGGAGACCCCCTACAATGAGCAGTTCTTC
>TRBJ1-2|TRBV2|many|.
CASSGAGTNYGYTF
TGTGCCAGCAGTGGGGCCGGGACTAACTATGGCTACACCTTC
>TRBJ1-5|TRBV28|.|.
CASSLGAGGNQPQHF
TGTGCCAGCAGCCTGGGGGCAGGCGGCAATCAGCCCCAGCATTTT
>TRBJ2-2|TRBV18|many|TRBD2
CASSPPGLAYGELFF
TGTGCCAGCTCACCACCGGGACTAGCGTACGGGGAGCTGTTTTTT
>TRBJ2-1|TRBV19|.|TRBD1
CASSIGLTGVEQFF
TGTGCCAGTAGTATAGGGCTGACAGGGGTTGAGCAGTTCTTC
>TRBJ1-2|TRBV6-5|few|TRBD1
CASSYGQGDDGYGYTF
TGTGCCAGCAGTTACGGACAGGGGGATGATGGCTATGGCTACACCTTC
>TRBJ2-7|TRBV6-2/TRBV6-3|.|.
CASSYERVYPYERYF
TGTGCCAGCAGTTACGAAAGAGTTTATCCCTACGAGCGGTACTTC
>TRBJ2-1|TRBV20-1|many|TRBD2
CSASPPQRGYNNEQFF
TGCAGTGCTAGTCCGCCCCAGCGGGGTTATAACAATGAGCAGTTCTTC
>TRBJ1-1|TRBV28|many|.
CASTGASGDMNTEAFF
TGTGCCAGCACCGGGGCATCAGGGGATATGAACACTGAAGCTTTCTTT
>TRBJ2-5|TRBV5-1|.|TRBD2
CASSSILAGGGETQYF
TGCGCCAGCAGCTCAATACTAGCGGGAGGAGGAGAGACCCAGTACTTC
>TRBJ2-1|TRBV20-1|.|TRBD2
CSARLSGGANEQFF
TGCAGTGCTAGACTCAGCGGGGGGGCCAATGAGCAGTTCTTC
>TRBJ1-1|TRBV5-1|many|.
CARSSPGVRSWDTEAFF
TGCGCCAGGAGTTCCCCTGGGGTCAGGTCCTGGGACACTGAAGCTTTCTTT
>TRBJ2-2|TRBV6-1|few|.
CASGHVIGELFF
TGTGCCAGCGGGCATGTGATTGGGGAGCTGTTTTTT
>TRBJ2-3|TRBV5-1|.|.
CASSLGIDTDTQYF
TGCGCCAGCAGCCTGGGTATAGACACAGATACGCAGTATTTT
>TRBJ2-7|TRBV20-1|many|TRBD2
CSVQPGLAGGPSYEQYF
TGCAGTGTCCAACCGGGACTAGCGGGAGGGCCCTCCTACGAGCAGTACTTC
>TRBJ2-3|TRBV30|many|.
CAWKTERRKYF
TGTGCCTGGAAGACGGAGCGGCGAAAGTATTTT
>TRBJ2-7|TRBV3-1|many|.
CASRPSDGSTYEQYF
TGTGCCAGCCGACCCTCGGACGGGAGTACCTACGAGCAGTACTTC
>TRBJ2-2|TRBV7-3|.|TRBD1
CASSPHTRTGDGGELFF
TGTGCCAGCAGCCCCCACACCCGGACAGGGGATGGCGGGGAGCTGTTTTTT
>TRBJ2-5|TRBV15|.|TRBD2
CATSRGLAGGEETQYF
TGTGCCACCAGCAGGGGACTAGCGGGGGGGGAAGAGACCCAGTACTTC
>TRBJ2-1|TRBV7-9|.|.
CASSPMTESGFMLYNEQFF
TGTGCCAGCAGCCCCATGACGGAAAGCGGGTTTATGCTCTACAATGAGCAGTTCTTC